Following are 26 T cell receptor beta chains from one sample sequenced in a study of T-cell memory formation after mild COVID-19. In TCRdb, the 5' RACE reads were re-called with MiXCR into one record per CDR3 protein. This sample yields hundreds of thousands of distinct CDR3 sequences, of which about 16% are seen a single time; 20% to 25% belongs to the top ten. Sequencing was done on a sample of PBMCs or a T cell subset sorted from them (not recorded which). All receptors come from a man between 18 and 35 years old who had mild COVID-19 (a few samples of this study predate the infection). Cell type and time point are not known.

This clonotype showed up many times. This chain uses TRBV4-2 with TRBJ2-2, with a weak D call TRBD2 (6 bases). CDR1 is LGHNA, CDR2 YNFKEQ, per germline. The length of the CDR3 is 15 residues. Trimming took 7 bases from V and 6 from J, leaving 18 bases between them. This chain's CDR3 is CASNTRPGDPGELFF. For the CDR3, the DNA is TGTGCCAGCAACACGAGGCCGGGGGACCCCGGGGAGCTGTTTTTT.

This clonotype was observed many times. V usage is TRBV7-2 and J usage is TRBJ2-7; 12 nucleotides align to TRBD2. V trimming: 5 bases; J trimming: 4 bases; junction bases outside the gene matches: 3. This CDR3 is built from 14 residues. Germline CDR1 reads SGHTA; CDR2 reads FQGNSA. In nucleotides, the CDR3 is TGTGCCAGCAGCCGACTAGCGGGGGCTTACGAGCAGTACTTC. This translates into CASSRLAGAYEQYF.

This clonotype was detected a few times. The rearrangement uses TRBV5-1 and TRBJ1-3; D gene unclear. Germline V gene lookup returns CDR1 SGHRS and CDR2 YFSETQ. Trimming pared 6 bases from V and 4 bases from J, leaving 11 bases between. The CDR3 sequence is 13 residues long. The CDR3 region is CASTTNLGNTIYF. The CDR3, as DNA: TGCGCCAGCACCACCAATTTGGGAAACACCATATATTTT.

The chain employs TRBV6-1 and TRBJ1-3; TRBD1 agrees at 7 bases. This CDR3 is built from 15 residues. J gave up 2 bases and V 6 bases, and 7 bases lay outside the gene matches. Germline values: CDR1 MNHNS, CDR2 SASEGT. The CDR3 DNA reads as TGTGCCAGCAGCTTACAGGGGTCTACTGGAAACACCATATATTTT. It translates to CASSLQGSTGNTIYF.

The CDR3 DNA reads TGTGCCAGCAGTTACGGGGACCCGGGATTGCCCCTCCACTTT. Protein product: CASSYGDPGLPLHF. The V call is TRBV6-5, the J call TRBJ1-6; possible D gene TRBD1, 5 bases. The V end was cut by 2 bases, the J end by 13 bases, with 15 bases between. The CDR3 consists of 14 residues. Germline-derived CDR1 and CDR2 are MNHEY and SVGAGI.

This clonotype was observed many times. The J gene is TRBJ2-3, the V gene TRBV5-1; D remains ambiguous. This CDR3 spans 13 amino acids. Looked up from germline, CDR1 is SGHRS and CDR2 is YFSETQ. V gave up 0 bases and J gave up 1 base, with 3 bases separating them. DNA of the CDR3: TGCGCCAGCAGCTTGGTTGGCACAGATACGCAGTATTTT. It specifies CASSLVGTDTQYF.

The sample holds a few counts of this clonotype. J is TRBJ2-2 and V is TRBV5-1; tentatively, D is TRBD1 or TRBD2 (5 bases each). Per germline, CDR1 SGHRS and CDR2 YFSETQ. There are 14 residues in the CDR3. The V end lost 2 bases, the J end lost 5 bases, and 10 bases lay between the germline ends. The chain's CDR3 is CASSLWDDTGELFF. CDR3 DNA: TGCGCCAGCAGCTTATGGGACGATACCGGGGAGCTGTTTTTT.

A few counts support this clonotype. Its ends do not fully match the called genes, so a read error is possible. This chain uses TRBV7-2 with TRBJ2-1; TRBD2 matches at 9 bases. CDR1 is SGHTA, CDR2 FQGNSA, per germline. The length of the CDR3 is 15 residues. The CDR3 nucleotides are TGTGCCAGCAGCCTAGCTAGCGGGGTGTACAATGAGCAGTTCTTC. Translation: CASSLASGVYNEQFF.

The sample holds a few counts of this clonotype. The gene calls are TRBV7-2 and TRBJ1-1; 10 positions agree with TRBD1. There are 15 residues in the CDR3. Germline V gene sequence: CDR1 SGHTA, CDR2 FQGNSA. The J segment lost 11 bases and the V segment lost 2 bases, leaving 11 bases of the junction unmatched. This CDR3 reads CASSLRTGGPEGAFF. In DNA, the CDR3 is TGTGCCAGCAGCTTAAGGACAGGGGGACCCGAGGGGGCTTTCTTT. Drawing the rest from reference TRBV7-2 and TRBJ1-1, the complete variable domain is GAGVSQSPSNKVTEKGKDVELRCDPISGHTALYWYRQSLGQGLEFLIYFQGNSAPDKSGLPSDRFSAERTGGSVSTLTIQRTQQEDSAVYLCASSLRTGGPEGAFFGQGTRLTVV.

This chain joins TRBV29-1 and TRBJ2-3; 8 positions match TRBD1. This CDR3 comprises 14 residues. V lost 5 bases, J lost 3 bases, and 7 bases stayed unmatched. Germline CDR1 SQVTM, CDR2 ANQGSEA. CDR3 in DNA: TGCAGCGTTTCAGGACAGGGTGGGACAGATACGCAGTATTTT. Translated: CSVSGQGGTDTQYF.

A few counts support this clonotype. CDR3 sequence reads: CASSLWGATEAFF. CDR3 bases: TGTGCCAGCAGTTTATGGGGGGCCACTGAAGCTTTCTTT. The chain combines TRBV27 with TRBJ1-1; D is perhaps TRBD1 (6 bases). V was shortened by 1 base and J by 4 bases, with 7 bases between the two germline ends. The germline V gene encodes CDR1 MNHEY and CDR2 SMNVEV (reference sequence). The CDR3 length is 13 residues.

The chain links TRBV3-1 to TRBJ2-2; TRBD2 matches at 12 bases. The V gene's germline CDR1 is LGHDT and CDR2 YNNKEL (reference sequence). The CDR3 spans 20 residues. The V and J ends lost 5 bases and 0 bases, in that order; junction bases with no gene match: 13. Here the CDR3 DNA reads TGTGCCAGCAGCTATAGACTAGCGGGGGTGCTAACCGCGAACACCGGGGAGCTGTTTTTT. Protein product: CASSYRLAGVLTANTGELFF. The whole variable domain, remainder taken from reference TRBV3-1 and TRBJ2-2, is DTAVSQTPKYLVTQMGNDKSIKCEQNLGHDTMYWYKQDSKKFLKIMFSYNNKELIINETVPNRFSPKSPDKAHLNLHINSLELGDSAVYFCASSYRLAGVLTANTGELFFGEGSRLTVL.

This clonotype occurred a few times. The chain combines TRBV20-1 with TRBJ1-5, with D perhaps matching TRBD1 (5 bases). The CDR3 consists of 13 residues. CDR1 is DFQATT and CDR2 is SNEGSKA in the germline V gene (reference sequence). With 5 bases removed from V and 4 bases from J, the gap between germline ends came to 12 bases. The CDR3 DNA reads as TGCAGTGCTTTCCGGGACGCTAATCAGCCCCAGCATTTT. Translation gives CSAFRDANQPQHF.

This clonotype showed up just a few times. The chain has TRBV2 and TRBJ2-5; tentatively, D is TRBD2 (5 bases). Looked up from germline, CDR1 is SNHLY and CDR2 is FYNNEI. V lost 7 bases to trimming and J lost 7 bases, with 7 bases between them. There are 10 residues in the CDR3. The CDR3 loop is CASIRGTQYF. DNA of the CDR3: TGTGCCAGCATTCGGGGGACCCAGTACTTC. Drawing the rest from reference TRBV2 and TRBJ2-5, the complete variable domain is EPEVTQTPSHQVTQMGQEVILRCVPISNHLYFYWYRQILGQKVEFLVSFYNNEISEKSEIFDDQFSVERPDGSNFTLKIRSTKLEDSAMYFCASIRGTQYFGPGTRLLVL.

This clonotype has a handful of counts. In nucleotides, the CDR3 is TGTGCCAGCAGCTCTACCGGGAGGGCAGAGTACTACAATGAGCAGTTCTTC. This gives the protein CASSSTGRAEYYNEQFF. The chain employs TRBV7-3 and TRBJ2-1; the match to TRBD2 covers 8 bases. Germline lookup yields CDR1 SGHTA and CDR2 FQGTGA. This CDR3 has 17 residues. The V segment lost 4 bases and the J segment 3 bases; nucleotides outside the gene matches: 11.

V usage is TRBV7-9 and J usage is TRBJ2-5, with D possibly matching TRBD1 (6 bases). The germline V gene encodes CDR1 SEHNR and CDR2 FQNEAQ (reference sequence). The germline V and J ends were trimmed by 6 bases and 2 bases, with 13 bases remaining between them. The CDR3 is 14 amino acids. In DNA form, the CDR3 reads TGTGCCAGCAGTAGGGACACGGTGCAAGAGACCCAGTACTTC. Translating gives CASSRDTVQETQYF.

This clonotype was seen at least ten times. This chain links TRBV11-3 with TRBJ2-1, with 8 bases that match TRBD2. This CDR3 contains 16 residues. V dropped 5 bases and J dropped 0; count of bases not matched to a gene: 6. Per the germline V gene, CDR1 is SGHNT and CDR2 is YENEEA. As DNA, the CDR3 is TGTGCCAGCAGCCTTAGCGGGGCAAGCTCCTACAATGAGCAGTTCTTC. Residues: CASSLSGASSYNEQFF.

The V and J genes are TRBV7-3 and TRBJ2-2; possibly TRBD1 for D (6 bases). This CDR3 comprises 15 residues. V was cut by 4 bases and J by 5 bases, with 14 bases left in between. In germline, CDR1 is SGHTA, CDR2 FQGTGA. The CDR3: CASSSDRIETGELFF. The CDR3 coding sequence is TGTGCCAGCAGCTCCGACAGGATTGAGACCGGGGAGCTGTTTTTT.

This clonotype came up a few times. The chain joins TRBV20-1 to TRBJ2-1; the D is unclear. The germline V gene encodes CDR1 DFQATT and CDR2 SNEGSKA (reference sequence). The CDR3 runs to 15 residues. Between the trimmed V and J ends, which lost 1 base and 4 bases, there was a span of 14 bases. This chain's CDR3 is CSARGTETSYNEQFF. In nucleotides, the CDR3 is TGCAGTGCTAGAGGCACGGAGACATCTTACAATGAGCAGTTCTTC.

The chain uses TRBV2 and TRBJ2-5; D ambiguous. Trimming shortened V by 7 bases and J by 5 bases, and 5 bases separated the two germline ends. Germline V CDR1 and CDR2: SNHLY, FYNNEI. This CDR3 comprises 10 residues. CDR3 sequence (DNA): TGTGCCAGCACACGCGAGACCCAGTACTTC. Its protein is CASTRETQYF.

This clonotype was detected a few times. The V call is TRBV27, the J call TRBJ1-6; unclear D gene. Trimming shortened V by 6 bases and J by 5 bases, and 11 bases separated the two germline ends. The CDR3 covers 14 residues. The germline V gene encodes CDR1 MNHEY and CDR2 SMNVEV (reference sequence). The CDR3 region is CASSPRRDNSPLHF. CDR3 nucleotide sequence: TGTGCCAGCAGCCCCCGACGGGATAATTCACCCCTCCACTTT.

The chain employs TRBV29-1 and TRBJ1-1, with D maybe TRBD1 (5 bases). V was pared by 8 bases and J by 1 base, with 11 bases between. The CDR3 loop spans 12 amino acids. Germline assignment: CDR1 SQVTM and CDR2 ANQGSEA. Here the CDR3 DNA reads TGCAGCACGGGGGGGAGGAACACTGAAGCTTTCTTT. It yields the protein CSTGGRNTEAFF.

Only a few counts were recorded for this clonotype. The chain is built from TRBV5-4 and TRBJ2-7; TRBD2 matches at 8 bases. This CDR3 is built from 14 residues. V gave up 1 base and J gave up 6 bases; unmatched junction bases: 6. Germline CDR1 SGHNT, CDR2 YYREEE (reference sequence). CDR3 protein: CASSLRAGGLEQYF. As DNA, the CDR3 is TGTGCCAGCAGCTTGAGGGCGGGGGGCCTCGAGCAGTACTTC.

This chain connects TRBV12-3 or TRBV12-4 to TRBJ2-1; TRBD2 aligns across 14 bases. Trimming cost V 3 bases and J 10 bases; bases outside gene matches: 5. The CDR3 is 15 amino acids. The CDR3 region is CASSFGLAGGKEQFF. The DNA of the CDR3 is TGTGCCAGCAGTTTCGGACTAGCGGGGGGTAAGGAGCAGTTCTTC.

This chain connects TRBV27 to TRBJ1-4; maybe TRBD1 (5 bases). The V gene lost 2 bases and the J gene lost 6 bases, with 19 bases spanning the gap. CDR3 length: 17 amino acids. Germline V CDR1 and CDR2: MNHEY, SMNVEV (reference sequence). CDR3 protein: CASSLTDLGEYDEKLFF. As DNA, the CDR3 is TGTGCCAGCAGTTTAACGGACCTGGGGGAGTATGATGAAAAACTGTTTTTT.

The chain has TRBV24-1 and TRBJ2-5; possibly TRBD1 for D (5 bases). Germline values: CDR1 KGHDR, CDR2 SFDVKD. The CDR3 is made up of 13 amino acids. Trimming stripped 3 bases from V and 2 bases from J, with 6 bases between. CDR3 coding DNA: TGTGCCACCAGTGATGGGGCGCAAGAGACCCAGTACTTC. Protein product: CATSDGAQETQYF.